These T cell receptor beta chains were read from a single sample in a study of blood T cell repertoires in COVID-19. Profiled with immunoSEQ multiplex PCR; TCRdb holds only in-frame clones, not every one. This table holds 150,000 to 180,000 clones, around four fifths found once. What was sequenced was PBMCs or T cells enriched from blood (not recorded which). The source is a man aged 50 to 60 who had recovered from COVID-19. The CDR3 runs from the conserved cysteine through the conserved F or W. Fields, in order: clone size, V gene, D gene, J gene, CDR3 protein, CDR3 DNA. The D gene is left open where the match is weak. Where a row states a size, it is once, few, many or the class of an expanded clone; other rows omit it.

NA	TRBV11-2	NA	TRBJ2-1	CASSLGLALNEQFF	TGTGCCAGCAGCTTAGGGCTAGCTCTCAATGAGCAGTTCTTC
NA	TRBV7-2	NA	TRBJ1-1	CASSSRTRMNTEAFF	TGTGCCAGCAGCTCAAGGACAAGGATGAACACTGAAGCTTTCTTT
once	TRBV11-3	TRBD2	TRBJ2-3	CASSPGGAGTDTQYF	TGTGCCAGCAGCCCCGGGGGGGCCGGCACAGATACGCAGTATTTT
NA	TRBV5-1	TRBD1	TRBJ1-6	CASSLGTGTGDSPLHF	TGCGCCAGCAGCTTGGGGACCGGGACAGGGGATTCACCCCTCCACTTT
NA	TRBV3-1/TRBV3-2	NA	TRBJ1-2	CASSQIRDYGYTF	TGTGCCAGCAGCCAGATCAGGGACTATGGCTACACCTTC
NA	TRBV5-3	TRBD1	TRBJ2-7	CARSPNGQVYEQYF	TGTGCCAGAAGCCCGAACGGACAGGTCTACGAGCAGTACTTC
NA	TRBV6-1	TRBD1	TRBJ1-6	CASSDSGQNNSPLHF	TGTGCCAGCAGTGATTCGGGACAGAATAATTCACCCCTCCACTTT
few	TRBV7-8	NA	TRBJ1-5	CASSSTGFQTYSNQPQHF	TGTGCCAGCAGCTCAACAGGGTTCCAGACCTATAGCAATCAGCCCCAGCATTTT
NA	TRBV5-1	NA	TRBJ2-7	CASSLDLGLSYEQYF	TGCGCCAGCAGCTTGGACTTGGGACTTTCCTACGAGCAGTACTTC
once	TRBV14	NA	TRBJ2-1	CASSLDRYNEQFF	TGTGCCAGCAGCCTCGACAGATACAATGAGCAGTTCTTC
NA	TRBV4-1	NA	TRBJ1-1	CASRRDPGQPYTEAFF	TGCGCCAGCAGAAGAGACCCGGGACAACCTTACACTGAAGCTTTCTTT
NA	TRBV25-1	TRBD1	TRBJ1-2	CASSDTPGGRYGYTF	TGTGCCAGCAGTGACACTCCAGGGGGCCGCTATGGCTACACCTTC
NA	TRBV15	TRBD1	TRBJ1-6	CATSREGTGESPLHF	TGTGCCACCAGCAGAGAAGGGACAGGGGAGTCACCCCTCCACTTT
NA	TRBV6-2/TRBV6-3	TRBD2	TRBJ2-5	CASSNPRAGGRETQYF	TGTGCCAGCAGTAACCCCCGGGCGGGGGGCAGGGAGACCCAGTACTTC
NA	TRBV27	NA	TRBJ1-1	CASSSVNTEAFF	TGTGCCAGCAGTTCAGTGAACACTGAAGCTTTCTTT
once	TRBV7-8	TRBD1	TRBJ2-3	CASSLRQGNTDTQYF	TGTGCCAGCAGCTTACGACAGGGGAACACAGATACGCAGTATTTT
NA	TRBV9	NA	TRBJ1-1	CASSVADVTRVNTEAFF	TGTGCCAGCAGCGTAGCAGACGTTACGCGGGTGAACACTGAAGCTTTCTTT
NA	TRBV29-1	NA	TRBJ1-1	CSVGEAAEAFF	TGCAGCGTTGGGGAAGCGGCTGAAGCTTTCTTT
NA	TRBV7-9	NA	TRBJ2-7	CASSLSHTSPSSYEQYF	TGTGCCAGCAGCCTATCCCACACTAGCCCCAGCTCCTACGAGCAGTACTTC
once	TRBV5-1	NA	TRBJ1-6	CASSLGQALGSPLHF	TGCGCCAGCAGCTTGGGACAGGCCCTAGGTTCACCCCTCCACTTT
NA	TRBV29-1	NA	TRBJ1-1	CSVEGIQNTEAFF	TGCAGCGTTGAAGGTATACAGAACACTGAAGCTTTCTTT
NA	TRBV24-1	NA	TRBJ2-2	CATSDDTGRTGELFF	TGTGCCACCAGTGATGATACAGGGAGAACCGGGGAGCTGTTTTTT
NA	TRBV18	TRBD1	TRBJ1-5	CASSPLGTGGNQPQHF	TGTGCCAGCTCACCACTAGGGACAGGTGGGAATCAGCCCCAGCATTTT
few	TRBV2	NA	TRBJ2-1	CASSVGGEQFF	TGTGCCAGCAGTGTGGGGGGTGAGCAGTTCTTC
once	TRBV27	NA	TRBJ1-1	CASSPGLRNTEAFF	TGTGCCAGCAGTCCGGGACTCCGGAACACTGAAGCTTTCTTT
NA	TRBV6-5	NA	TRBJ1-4	CASSRGRANEKLFF	TGTGCCAGCAGTCGCGGCAGGGCTAATGAAAAACTGTTTTTT
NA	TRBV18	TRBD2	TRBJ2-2	CASSPSAGANTGELFF	TGTGCCAGCTCACCATCTGCGGGGGCGAACACCGGGGAGCTGTTTTTT
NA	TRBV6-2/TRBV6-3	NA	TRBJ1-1	CASSRPTGTRNTEAFF	TGTGCCAGCAGTCGCCCTACCGGGACAAGGAACACTGAAGCTTTCTTT
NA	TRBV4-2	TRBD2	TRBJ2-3	CASSQDLAGGGDTQYF	TGTGCCAGCAGCCAAGATCTAGCGGGGGGCGGCGATACGCAGTATTTT
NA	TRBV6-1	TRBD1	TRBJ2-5	CASSEVLGQGSETQYF	TGTGCCAGCAGTGAAGTTCTGGGACAGGGGTCAGAGACCCAGTACTTC
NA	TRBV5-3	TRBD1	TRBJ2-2	CARSLKGALNTGELFF	TGTGCCAGAAGCTTGAAGGGGGCTTTAAACACCGGGGAGCTGTTTTTT
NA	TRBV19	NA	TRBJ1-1	CASNRQGYVFEAFF	TGTGCCAGTAATCGCCAGGGTTATGTTTTTGAAGCTTTCTTT
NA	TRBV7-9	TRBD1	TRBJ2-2	CASSPGQLNTGELFF	TGTGCCAGCAGCCCGGGACAGCTAAACACCGGGGAGCTGTTTTTT
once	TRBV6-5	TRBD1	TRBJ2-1	CASSYEETTGGNEQFF	TGTGCCAGCAGTTACGAGGAGACGACAGGGGGCAATGAGCAGTTCTTC
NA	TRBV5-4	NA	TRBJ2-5	CASSPDSNQETQYF	TGTGCCAGCAGTCCCGACAGCAACCAAGAGACCCAGTACTTC
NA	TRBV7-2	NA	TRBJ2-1	CASSGAGRVNEQFF	TGTGCCAGCAGCGGTGCGGGCAGAGTAAATGAGCAGTTCTTC
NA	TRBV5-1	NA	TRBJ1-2	CASSLRTSPGRGDGYTF	TGCGCCAGCAGCTTACGGACGTCACCGGGGCGGGGGGATGGCTACACCTTC
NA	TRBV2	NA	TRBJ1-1	CASGGGRNTEAFF	TGTGCCAGCGGCGGAGGCAGAAACACTGAAGCTTTCTTT
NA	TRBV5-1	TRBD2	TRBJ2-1	CASSSGTSAFSYNEQFF	TGCGCCAGCAGCTCCGGGACTAGCGCCTTCTCATACAATGAGCAGTTCTTC
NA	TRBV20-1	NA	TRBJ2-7	CSASITGPREQYF	TGCAGTGCTAGTATCACAGGGCCCCGCGAGCAGTACTTC
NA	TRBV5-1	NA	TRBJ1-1	CASTRGGAPATEAFF	TGCGCCAGCACCCGGGGGGGGGCCCCCGCCACTGAAGCTTTCTTT
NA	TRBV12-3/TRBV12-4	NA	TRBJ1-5	CASTSGGNQPQHF	TGTGCCAGCACCTCGGGAGGAAATCAGCCCCAGCATTTT
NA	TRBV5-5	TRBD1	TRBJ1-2	CASSVTILQGRGGYTF	TGTGCCAGCAGTGTCACAATCTTACAGGGGAGAGGTGGCTACACCTTC
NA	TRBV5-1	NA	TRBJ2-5	CASSSLKFQETQYF	TGCGCCAGCAGCTCCCTAAAGTTCCAAGAGACCCAGTACTTC
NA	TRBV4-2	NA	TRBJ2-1	CASSQDAGNEQFF	TGTGCCAGCAGCCAAGATGCAGGGAATGAGCAGTTCTTC
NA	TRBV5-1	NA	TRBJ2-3	CASKLSSGSTDTQYF	TGCGCCAGCAAACTAAGTAGCGGTAGCACAGATACGCAGTATTTT
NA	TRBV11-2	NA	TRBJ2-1	CASSLNTANNEQFF	TGTGCCAGCAGCTTAAACACAGCCAACAATGAGCAGTTCTTC
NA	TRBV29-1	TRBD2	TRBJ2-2	CSVEVWGLAGGPGGELFF	TGCAGCGTTGAAGTTTGGGGACTAGCGGGGGGGCCCGGCGGGGAGCTGTTTTTT